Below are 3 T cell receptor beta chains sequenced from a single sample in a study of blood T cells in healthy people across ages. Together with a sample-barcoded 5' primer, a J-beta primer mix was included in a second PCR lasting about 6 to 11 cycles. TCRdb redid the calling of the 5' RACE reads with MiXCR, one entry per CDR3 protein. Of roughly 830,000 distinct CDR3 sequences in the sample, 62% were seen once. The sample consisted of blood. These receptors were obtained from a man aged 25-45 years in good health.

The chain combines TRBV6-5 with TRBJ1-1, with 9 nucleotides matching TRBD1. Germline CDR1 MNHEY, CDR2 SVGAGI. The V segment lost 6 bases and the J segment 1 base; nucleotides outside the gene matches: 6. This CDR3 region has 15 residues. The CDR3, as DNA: TGTGCCAGCAGGGGACAGGGTCGGGGGAACACTGAAGCTTTCTTT. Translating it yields CASRGQGRGNTEAFF.

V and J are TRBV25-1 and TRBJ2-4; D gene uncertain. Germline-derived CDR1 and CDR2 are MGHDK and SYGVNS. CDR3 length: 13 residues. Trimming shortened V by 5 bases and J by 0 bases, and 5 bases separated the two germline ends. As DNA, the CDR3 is TGTGCCAGCAGTTCTTCAGCCAAAAACATTCAGTACTTC. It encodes CASSSSAKNIQYF.

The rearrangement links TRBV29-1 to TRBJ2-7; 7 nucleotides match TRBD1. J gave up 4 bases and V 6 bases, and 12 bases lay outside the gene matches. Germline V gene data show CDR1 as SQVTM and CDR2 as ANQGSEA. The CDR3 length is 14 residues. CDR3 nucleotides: TGCAGCGTAGGGGGCCAGGGGCTCTTTTACGAGCAGTACTTC. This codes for CSVGGQGLFYEQYF.